This passage covers 21 T cell receptor beta chains from one sample sequenced in a study of OX40 agonist ivuxolimab in advanced cancers. The library came from the immunoSEQ multiplex PCR assay. TCRdb mirrors the immuneACCESS table, restricted to in-frame sequences. Some clones are absent from its copies; in checked studies, under half trace to an unresolved V gene, and the reason for the others is unknown. This sample comprises fewer than 70,000 clones, under 95% of them detected only once. Together, the top ten hold approximately 11% of the sample. The source material was CD4+ or CD8+ T cells sorted from blood, sampled in a trial of the OX40 agonist ivuxolimab. All receptors come from an adult with an advanced solid tumor such as melanoma, head and neck, liver or kidney cancer.

The chain employs TRBV11-2 and TRBJ2-3; 7 nucleotides line up with TRBD2. Per germline, CDR1 SGHAT and CDR2 FQNNGV. Trimming at V came to 5 bases and at J to 1 base, leaving 3 bases not matched to a gene. The CDR3 is made up of 14 amino acids. DNA of the CDR3: TGTGCCAGCAGCGATACTAGCGGCACAGATACGCAGTATTTT. As protein: CASSDTSGTDTQYF.

The chain links TRBV6-4 to TRBJ2-6; 7 nucleotides agree with TRBD2. The germline V gene has CDR1 MRHNA and CDR2 SNTAGT. The CDR3 has 16 residues. Unmatched junction bases numbered 6, after V lost 5 bases and J lost 2 bases. The CDR3 DNA follows: TGTGCCAGCAGTCCCACAAGCGGGGCTGGGGCCAACGTCCTGACTTTC. It is translated as CASSPTSGAGANVLTF.

This rearrangement joins TRBV19 to TRBJ1-1, with unresolved D. The ends were cut back, 6 bases at V and 0 bases at J, with 2 bases in the middle. CDR3 length: 11 residues. From germline, CDR1 is LNHDA and CDR2 SQIVND (reference sequence). The CDR3 DNA sequence: TGTGCCAGTAGGCTGAACACTGAAGCTTTCTTT. This sequence encodes CASRLNTEAFF.

For this clone: Other nucleotide sequences in the sample specify the same CDR3. The V call is TRBV19, the J call TRBJ2-7; 9 bases are shared with TRBD1. V lost 7 bases, J lost 2 bases, and 6 bases stayed unmatched. This CDR3 spans 14 amino acids. Looked up from germline, CDR1 is LNHDA and CDR2 is SQIVND (reference sequence). In nucleotides, the CDR3 is TGTGCCAGTACTCCGGGACAGGGTGCCTACGAGCAGTACTTC. Translated, it gives CASTPGQGAYEQYF.

The chain employs TRBV7-8 and TRBJ2-3, with 8 bases that match TRBD1. CDR3 length: 17 amino acids. Germline CDR1 is SGHVS and CDR2 is FQNEAQ. The V and J ends lost 4 bases and 1 base, in that order; junction bases with no gene match: 10. CDR3 amino acids: CASSYNRQGWGTDTQYF. The DNA for the CDR3 is TGTGCCAGCAGCTACAACAGACAGGGGTGGGGCACAGATACGCAGTATTTT.

The chain links TRBV2 to TRBJ2-6; 7 bases map to TRBD1. The V gene end was trimmed by 6 bases and the J gene end by 0 bases; junction bases not matched to a gene: 2. Germline-derived CDR1 and CDR2 are SNHLY and FYNNEI. The CDR3 contains 15 residues. The CDR3 reads CASRDRSSGANVLTF. The CDR3 DNA reads as TGTGCCAGCAGGGACAGGAGCTCTGGGGCCAACGTCCTGACTTTC.

This clone showed up just once. The V gene is TRBV5-1, the J gene TRBJ2-1; no firm D call. Germline loops: CDR1 SGHRS, CDR2 YFSETQ. The V and J ends lost 0 bases and 6 bases respectively, with 13 bases between them. There are 15 residues in the CDR3. The CDR3 region is CASSLVGSISNEQFF. The CDR3 region has the DNA TGCGCCAGCAGCTTGGTCGGCTCGATAAGCAATGAGCAGTTCTTC.

This chain links TRBV25-1 with TRBJ2-5; a possible D gene is TRBD2 (6 bases). The end of the DNA is better explained by TRBJ2-7, so the J call may be wrong. This CDR3 contains 16 residues. Germline V gene data show CDR1 as MGHDK and CDR2 as SYGVNS. The CDR3 region is CASRPRLEGLGYEQYF. The CDR3 DNA reads TGTGCCAGCAGACCAAGATTGGAGGGTTTAGGGTACGAGCAGTACTTC.

The chain carries TRBV9 and TRBJ1-1; 9 bases map to TRBD1. J lost 6 bases, V lost 8 bases, and 8 bases had no gene match. Per the germline V gene, CDR1 is SGDLS and CDR2 is YYNGEE. The CDR3 runs 13 residues. CDR3 protein: CASKGQGISEAFF. The CDR3 DNA follows: TGTGCCAGTAAAGGACAGGGGATTTCTGAAGCTTTCTTT. Full variable domain (missing parts from reference TRBV9 and TRBJ1-1): DSGVTQTPKHLITATGQRVTLRCSPRSGDLSVYWYQQSLDQGLQFLIQYYNGEERAKGNILERFSAQQFPDLHSELNLSSLELGDSALYFCASKGQGISEAFFGQGTRLTVV.

The rearrangement joins TRBV7-2 to TRBJ2-7; TRBD2 might be the D (6 bases). CDR1 is SGHTA, CDR2 FQGNSA, per germline. V lost 2 bases and J lost 3, with 11 bases in between. The length of the CDR3 is 14 residues. This CDR3 is CASSLWDGSYEQYF. The CDR3 DNA follows: TGTGCCAGCAGCTTATGGGACGGGAGCTACGAGCAGTACTTC.

The chain employs TRBV5-6 and TRBJ2-5; weak D call: TRBD1 (5 bases). V was clipped by 0 bases and J by 2 bases, with 8 bases between them. CDR1 SGHDT and CDR2 YYEEEE come from the germline V gene. This CDR3 region has 14 residues. CDR3 sequence reads: CASSLGQGQETQYF. In nucleotides, the CDR3 is TGTGCCAGCAGCTTGGGGCAGGGACAAGAGACCCAGTACTTC.

V and J are TRBV2 and TRBJ2-7; the D gene could be TRBD1 or TRBD2 (5 bases each). Germline V gives CDR1 SNHLY, CDR2 FYNNEI. V gave up 6 bases and J gave up 0 bases, with 12 bases separating them. The length of the CDR3 is 14 residues. CDR3 sequence: CASRKGPSSYEQYF. CDR3 bases: TGTGCCAGCAGGAAGGGACCAAGCTCCTACGAGCAGTACTTC.

The V and J genes are TRBV14 and TRBJ2-5; D perhaps matches TRBD1 (5 bases). In germline, CDR1 is SGHDN, CDR2 FVKESK. The ends were cut back, 2 bases at V and 5 bases at J, with 9 bases in the middle. The CDR3 spans 13 residues. DNA for the CDR3: TGTGCCAGCAGCCAACAGGGTAGGGAGACCCAGTACTTC. Translated, it gives CASSQQGRETQYF.

The chain combines TRBV1 with TRBJ2-1; no check of the table's D call, TRBD2, against the DNA was made. TRBV1 is a recognized pseudogene. The CDR3 length is 15 residues. The CDR3 sequence: CTSSHPLAGHNEQFF. The CDR3 DNA is TGCACCAGCAGCCATCCACTAGCGGGGCACAATGAGCAGTTCTTC.

The chain links TRBV15 to TRBJ1-4; D is perhaps TRBD1 (5 bases). V lost 0 bases to trimming and J lost 8 bases, with 13 bases between them. CDR3 length: 15 amino acids. The V gene's germline CDR1 is LNHNV and CDR2 YYDKDF (reference sequence). The CDR3: CATSRDRVKAEKLFF. The DNA for the CDR3 is TGTGCCACCAGCAGAGACAGGGTCAAGGCCGAAAAACTGTTTTTT. Complete variable domain (other parts from reference TRBV15 and TRBJ1-4): DAMVIQNPRYQVTQFGKPVTLSCSQTLNHNVMYWYQQKSSQAPKLLFHYYDKDFNNEADTPDNFQSRRPNTSFCFLDIRSPGLGDTAMYLCATSRDRVKAEKLFFGSGTQLSVL.

The chain links TRBV28 to TRBJ2-5; 7 positions agree with TRBD1. Looked up from germline, CDR1 is MDHEN and CDR2 is SYDVKM. The CDR3 has 15 amino acids. Trimming removed 7 bases from V and 0 bases from J; junction bases left unmatched: 8. The DNA of the CDR3 is TGTGCCAGCACCAAGGGGGCGCATCACCAAGAGACCCAGTACTTC. Its translation is CASTKGAHHQETQYF.

This clone was observed once. V and J are TRBV27 and TRBJ2-5; possible D gene TRBD1, 5 bases. Trimming took 7 bases from V and 2 from J, leaving 17 bases between them. Germline-derived CDR1 and CDR2 are MNHEY and SMNVEV (reference sequence). This CDR3 is built from 15 residues. The CDR3 nucleotides read TGTGCCAGCACCAAACTCCCAGGGTCGCAAGAGACCCAGTACTTC. It encodes CASTKLPGSQETQYF.

J is TRBJ2-7 and V is TRBV11-3; 7 bases are a match to TRBD2. The CDR3 totals 16 residues. V lost 1 base to trimming and J lost 1 base; unmatched junction nucleotides: 7. CDR1 is SGHNT and CDR2 is YENEEA in the germline V gene. In DNA, the CDR3 is TGTGCCAGCAGCTTAGCGGGAGGTCTGCTGTCCTACGAGCAGTACTTC. As protein: CASSLAGGLLSYEQYF.

This chain connects TRBV6-5 to TRBJ1-1; maybe TRBD1 (5 bases). Trimming took off 4 bases at V and 0 bases at J, with 12 bases between the two ends. The CDR3 sequence is 15 residues long. Germline V gene sequence: CDR1 MNHEY, CDR2 SVGAGI. CDR3 in DNA: TGTGCCAGCAGTTCCACCAGGGCCATGAACACTGAAGCTTTCTTT. Its translation is CASSSTRAMNTEAFF.

V usage is TRBV4-1 and J usage is TRBJ2-6, with 8 positions matching TRBD1. The CDR3 has 20 amino acids. V dropped 4 bases and J dropped 2; count of bases not matched to a gene: 16. Germline CDR1 MGHRA, CDR2 YSYEKL. The CDR3 coding sequence is TGCGCCAGCAGCCGTATAGGACAGGGAAGCTACCTCCCTGGGGCCAACGTCCTGACTTTC. This gives the protein CASSRIGQGSYLPGANVLTF.

In the case of this clone: The junction and the germline gene differ at one end; a read error may be behind it. This chain links TRBV13 with TRBJ2-7; perhaps TRBD2 as D (5 bases). CDR1 is PRHDT and CDR2 is FYEKMQ in the germline V gene (reference sequence). The CDR3 consists of 15 residues. As DNA, the CDR3 is TGTGCCAGCAGCCTAGGGCGCGGACTGTTCGGGGAGCAGTACTTC. Translation: CASSLGRGLFGEQYF. Full variable domain (remainder filled in from reference TRBV13 and TRBJ2-7): AAGVIQSPRHLIKEKRETATLKCYPIPRHDTVYWYQQGPGQDPQFLISFYEKMQSDKGSIPDRFSAQQFSDYHSELNMSSLELGDSALYFCASSLGRGLFGEQYFGPGTRLTVT.